This TCR beta chain was sequenced during a study of neurological immune-mediated disorders. The germline CDR1 and CDR2 sequences are MNHEY and SMNVEV (reference sequence). This CDR3 has 17 residues. V was clipped by 3 bases and J by 4 bases; unmatched bases: 11. This clonotype was seen repeatedly, ten times or more. Over 160 million TCR-beta sequences from 15-18 subjects came out of each sequencing run. TCRdb redid the calling of the 5' RACE reads with MiXCR, one entry per CDR3 protein. The sample lists roughly 32,000 distinct CDR3 sequences, approximately 5% occurring once. Material: CD4+ T cells from blood. The clonotype was recovered from a woman aged 50 to 60 in good health. J is TRBJ2-2 and V is TRBV27; 7 bases agree with TRBD1. The CDR3 here is CASSFFGVQGITGELFF. For the CDR3, the DNA is TGTGCCAGCAGTTTTTTCGGCGTACAGGGGATCACCGGGGAGCTGTTTTTT.